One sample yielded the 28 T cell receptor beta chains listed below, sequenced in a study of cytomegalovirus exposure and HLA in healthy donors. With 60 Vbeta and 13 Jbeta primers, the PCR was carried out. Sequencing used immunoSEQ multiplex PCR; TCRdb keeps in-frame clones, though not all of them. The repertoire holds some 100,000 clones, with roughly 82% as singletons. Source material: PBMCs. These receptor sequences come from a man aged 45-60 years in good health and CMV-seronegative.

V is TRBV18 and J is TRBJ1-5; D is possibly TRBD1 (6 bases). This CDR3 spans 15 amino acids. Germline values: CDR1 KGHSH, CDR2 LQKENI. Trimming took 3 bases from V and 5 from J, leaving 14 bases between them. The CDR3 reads CASSPQGSEYQPQHF. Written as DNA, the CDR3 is TGTGCCAGCTCACCGCAGGGGAGTGAGTATCAGCCCCAGCATTTT.

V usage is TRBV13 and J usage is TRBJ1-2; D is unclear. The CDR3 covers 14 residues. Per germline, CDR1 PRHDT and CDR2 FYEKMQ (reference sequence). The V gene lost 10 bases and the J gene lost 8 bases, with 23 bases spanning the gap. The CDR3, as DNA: TGTGCCACCGCCGCCGGGTCTCCAATTCAAGGCTACACCTTC. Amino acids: CATAAGSPIQGYTF.

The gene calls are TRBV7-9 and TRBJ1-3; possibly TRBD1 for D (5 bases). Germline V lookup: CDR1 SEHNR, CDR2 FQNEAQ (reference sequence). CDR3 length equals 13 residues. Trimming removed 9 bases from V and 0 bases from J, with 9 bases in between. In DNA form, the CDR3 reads TGTGCCAGGGCCGGGGGCTCTGGAAACACCATATATTTT. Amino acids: CARAGGSGNTIYF.

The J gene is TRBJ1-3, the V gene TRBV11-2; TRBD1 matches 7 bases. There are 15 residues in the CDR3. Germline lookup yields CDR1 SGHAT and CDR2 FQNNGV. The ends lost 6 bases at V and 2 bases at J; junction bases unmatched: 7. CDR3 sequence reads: CASRFNQGAGNTIYF. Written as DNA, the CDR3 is TGTGCCAGCAGATTTAACCAGGGGGCTGGAAACACCATATATTTT.

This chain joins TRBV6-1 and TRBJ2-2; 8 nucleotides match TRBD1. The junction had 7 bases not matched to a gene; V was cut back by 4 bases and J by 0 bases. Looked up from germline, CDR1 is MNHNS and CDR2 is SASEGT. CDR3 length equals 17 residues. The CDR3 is CASSGSTGAPNTGELFF. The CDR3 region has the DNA TGTGCCAGCAGTGGATCGACAGGGGCCCCGAACACCGGGGAGCTGTTTTTT.

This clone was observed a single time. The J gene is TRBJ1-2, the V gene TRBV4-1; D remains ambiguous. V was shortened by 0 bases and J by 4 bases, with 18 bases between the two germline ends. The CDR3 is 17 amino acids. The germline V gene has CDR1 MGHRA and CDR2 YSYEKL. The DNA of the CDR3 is TGCGCCAGCAGCCAAGACATGACCTCGGTGGGCTCCTATGGCTACACCTTC. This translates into CASSQDMTSVGSYGYTF.

The DNA of the CDR3 is TGCGCCAGCAGCCAAGATTCGGGACAGGGGAATTCACCCCTCCACTTT. It translates to CASSQDSGQGNSPLHF. The V and J genes are TRBV4-1 and TRBJ1-6, with 10 nucleotides matching TRBD1. J lost 7 bases, V lost 0 bases, and 3 bases had no gene match. The CDR3 length is 16 residues. Germline V gives CDR1 MGHRA, CDR2 YSYEKL.

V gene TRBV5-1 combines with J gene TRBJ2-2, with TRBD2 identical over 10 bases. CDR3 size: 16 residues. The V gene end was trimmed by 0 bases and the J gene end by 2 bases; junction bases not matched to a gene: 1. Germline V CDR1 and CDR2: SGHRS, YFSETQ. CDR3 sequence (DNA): TGCGCCAGCAGCTTGGGGACTAGCGGAAACACCGGGGAGCTGTTTTTT. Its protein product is CASSLGTSGNTGELFF.

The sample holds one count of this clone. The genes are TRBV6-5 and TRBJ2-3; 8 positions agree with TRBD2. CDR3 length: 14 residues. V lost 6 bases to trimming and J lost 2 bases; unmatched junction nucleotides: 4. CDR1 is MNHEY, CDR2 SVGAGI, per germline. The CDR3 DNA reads TGTGCCAGCAGCAAGCGGGAGTCCACAGATACGCAGTATTTT. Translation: CASSKRESTDTQYF.

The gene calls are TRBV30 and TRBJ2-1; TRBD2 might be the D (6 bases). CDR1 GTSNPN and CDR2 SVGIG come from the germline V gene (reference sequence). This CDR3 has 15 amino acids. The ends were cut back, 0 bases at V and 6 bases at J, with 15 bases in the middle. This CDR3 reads CAWSVRRGRFNEQFF. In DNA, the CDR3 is TGTGCCTGGAGTGTACGGAGGGGACGGTTCAATGAGCAGTTCTTC. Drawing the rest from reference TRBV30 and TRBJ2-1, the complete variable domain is SQTIHQWPATLVQPVGSPLSLECTVEGTSNPNLYWYRQAAGRGLQLLFYSVGIGQISSEVPQNLSASRPQDRQFILSSKKLLLSDSGFYLCAWSVRRGRFNEQFFGPGTRLTVL.

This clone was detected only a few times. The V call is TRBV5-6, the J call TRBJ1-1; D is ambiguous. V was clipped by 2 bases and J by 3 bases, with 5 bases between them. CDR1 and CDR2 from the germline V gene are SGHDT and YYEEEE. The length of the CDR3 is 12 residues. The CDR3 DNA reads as TGTGCCAGCAGCTTTAGTGACACTGAAGCTTTCTTT. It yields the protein CASSFSDTEAFF.

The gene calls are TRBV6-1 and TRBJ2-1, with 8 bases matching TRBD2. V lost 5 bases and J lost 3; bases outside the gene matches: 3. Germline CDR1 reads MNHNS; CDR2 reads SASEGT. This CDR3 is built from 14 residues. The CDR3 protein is CASSSLAGYNEQFF. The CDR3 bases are TGTGCCAGCAGTAGCCTAGCGGGCTACAATGAGCAGTTCTTC.

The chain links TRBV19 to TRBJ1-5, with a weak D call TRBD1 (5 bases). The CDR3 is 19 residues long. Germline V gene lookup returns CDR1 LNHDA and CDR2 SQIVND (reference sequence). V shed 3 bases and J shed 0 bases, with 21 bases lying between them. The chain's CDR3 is CASSISKGEQRDSNQPQHF. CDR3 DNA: TGTGCCAGTAGTATTTCTAAAGGGGAACAGCGCGATAGCAATCAGCCCCAGCATTTT.

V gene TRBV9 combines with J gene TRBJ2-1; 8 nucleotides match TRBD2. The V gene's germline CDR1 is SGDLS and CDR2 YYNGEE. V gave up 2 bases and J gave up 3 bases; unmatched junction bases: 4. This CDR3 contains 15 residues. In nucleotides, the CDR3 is TGTGCCAGCAGCGTCAGCGGGGGTGGCTACAATGAGCAGTTCTTC. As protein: CASSVSGGGYNEQFF.

The CDR3 here is CAWSPGPETQYF. Written as DNA, the CDR3 is TGTGCCTGGAGCCCAGGGCCGGAGACCCAGTACTTC. This chain joins TRBV30 and TRBJ2-5; possibly TRBD1 for D (5 bases). Germline lookup yields CDR1 GTSNPN and CDR2 SVGIG (reference sequence). Trimming stripped 3 bases from V and 5 bases from J, with 10 bases between. There are 12 residues in the CDR3.

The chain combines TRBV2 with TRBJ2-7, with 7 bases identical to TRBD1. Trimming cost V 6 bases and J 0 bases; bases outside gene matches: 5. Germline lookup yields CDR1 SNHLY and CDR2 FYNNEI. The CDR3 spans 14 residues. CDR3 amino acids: CASRAGGYSYEQYF. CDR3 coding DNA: TGTGCCAGCAGAGCAGGGGGATACTCCTACGAGCAGTACTTC. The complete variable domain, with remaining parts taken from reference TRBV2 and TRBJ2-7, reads EPEVTQTPSHQVTQMGQEVILRCVPISNHLYFYWYRQILGQKVEFLVSFYNNEISEKSEIFDDQFSVERPDGSNFTLKIRSTKLEDSAMYFCASRAGGYSYEQYFGPGTRLTVT.

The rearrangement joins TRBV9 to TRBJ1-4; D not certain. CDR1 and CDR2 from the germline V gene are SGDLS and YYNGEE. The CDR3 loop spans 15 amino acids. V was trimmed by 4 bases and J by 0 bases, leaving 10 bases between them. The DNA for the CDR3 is TGTGCCAGCAGCTCCACGGGTGCAACTAATGAAAAACTGTTTTTT. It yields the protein CASSSTGATNEKLFF.

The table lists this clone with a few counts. As DNA, the CDR3 is TGTGCCAGCAGCTCCCGGGAGGCCAGCTCTGGGGCCAACGTCCTGACTTTC. Protein product: CASSSREASSGANVLTF. The chain couples TRBV7-9 to TRBJ2-6; TRBD2 matches at 7 bases. The CDR3 length is 17 residues. The germline V gene encodes CDR1 SEHNR and CDR2 FQNEAQ (reference sequence). J gave up 0 bases and V 4 bases, and 6 bases lay outside the gene matches.

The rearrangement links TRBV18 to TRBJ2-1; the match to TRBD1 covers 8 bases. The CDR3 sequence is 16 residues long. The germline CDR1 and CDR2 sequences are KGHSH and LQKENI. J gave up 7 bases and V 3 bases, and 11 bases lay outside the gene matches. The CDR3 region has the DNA TGTGCCAGCTCACCGACAGCGCCAGGGGGCTCTAATGAGCAGTTCTTC. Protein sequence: CASSPTAPGGSNEQFF.

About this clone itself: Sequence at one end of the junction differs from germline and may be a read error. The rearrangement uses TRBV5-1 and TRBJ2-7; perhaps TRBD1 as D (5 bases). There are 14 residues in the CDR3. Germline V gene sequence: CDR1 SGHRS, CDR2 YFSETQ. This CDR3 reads CASSSDISSSEQYF. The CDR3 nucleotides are TGCGCCAGCAGCTCGGACATATCCTCCTCCGAGCAGTACTTC.

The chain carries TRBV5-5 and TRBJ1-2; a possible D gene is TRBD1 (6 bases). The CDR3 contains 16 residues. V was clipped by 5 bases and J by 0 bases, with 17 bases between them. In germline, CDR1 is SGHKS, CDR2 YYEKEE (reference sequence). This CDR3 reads CASSSTPSGANYGYTF. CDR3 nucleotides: TGTGCCAGCAGTTCGACCCCATCAGGGGCTAACTATGGCTACACCTTC.

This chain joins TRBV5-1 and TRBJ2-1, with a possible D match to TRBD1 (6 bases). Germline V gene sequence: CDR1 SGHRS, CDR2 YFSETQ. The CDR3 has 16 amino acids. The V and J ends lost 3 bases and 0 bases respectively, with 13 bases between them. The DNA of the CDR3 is TGCGCCAGCAGCTCTGCAGGGGCGAGCTCCTACAATGAGCAGTTCTTC. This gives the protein CASSSAGASSYNEQFF.

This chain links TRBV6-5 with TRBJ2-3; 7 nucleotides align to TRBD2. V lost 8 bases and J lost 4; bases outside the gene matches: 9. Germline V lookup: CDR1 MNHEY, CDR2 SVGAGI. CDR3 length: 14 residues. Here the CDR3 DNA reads TGTGCCAGCCGCCGGGCGGGAGAGTCAGATACGCAGTATTTT. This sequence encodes CASRRAGESDTQYF.

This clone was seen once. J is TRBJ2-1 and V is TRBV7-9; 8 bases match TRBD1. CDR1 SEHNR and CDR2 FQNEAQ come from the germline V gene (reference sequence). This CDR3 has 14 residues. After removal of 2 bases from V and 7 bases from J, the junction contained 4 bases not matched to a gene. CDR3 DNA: TGTGCCAGCAGCTTACAGGGGGCTCGAAATGAGCAGTTCTTC. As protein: CASSLQGARNEQFF.

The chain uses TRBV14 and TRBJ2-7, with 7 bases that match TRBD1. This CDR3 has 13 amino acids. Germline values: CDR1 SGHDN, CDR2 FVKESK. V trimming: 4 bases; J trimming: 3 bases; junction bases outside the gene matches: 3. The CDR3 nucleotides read TGTGCCAGCAGCCGTGGGACAGTCTACGAGCAGTACTTC. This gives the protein CASSRGTVYEQYF.

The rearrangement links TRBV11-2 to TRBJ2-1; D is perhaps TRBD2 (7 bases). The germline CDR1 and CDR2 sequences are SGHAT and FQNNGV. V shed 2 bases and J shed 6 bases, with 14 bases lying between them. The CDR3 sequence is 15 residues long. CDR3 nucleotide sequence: TGTGCCAGCAGCTTAAGGTCGGGGGGCTCCAATGAGCAGTTCTTC. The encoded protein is CASSLRSGGSNEQFF.

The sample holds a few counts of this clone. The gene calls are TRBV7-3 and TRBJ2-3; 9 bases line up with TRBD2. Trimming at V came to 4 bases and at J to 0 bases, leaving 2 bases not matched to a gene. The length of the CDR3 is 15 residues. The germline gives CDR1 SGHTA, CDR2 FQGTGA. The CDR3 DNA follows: TGTGCCAGCAGCTCTAGCGGGGTGAGCACAGATACGCAGTATTTT. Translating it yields CASSSSGVSTDTQYF.

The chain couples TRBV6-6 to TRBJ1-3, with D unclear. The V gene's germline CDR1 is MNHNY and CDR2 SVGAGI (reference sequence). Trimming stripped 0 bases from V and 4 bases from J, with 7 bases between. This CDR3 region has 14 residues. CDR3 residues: CASSYSRIGNTIYF. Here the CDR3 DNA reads TGTGCCAGCAGTTACTCGAGGATAGGAAACACCATATATTTT.